This T cell receptor beta chain was documented in a study of T cell changes during pregnancy in multiple sclerosis. V lost 0 bases and J lost 6, with 8 bases in between. CDR3 length: 13 amino acids. Looked up from germline, CDR1 is SGHNT and CDR2 is YENEEA. The method was immunoSEQ multiplex PCR; TCRdb's version includes in-frame clones alone and lacks a portion of them. Altogether about 47,000 clones are present, approximately 90% being singletons, with the ten largest covering 8.3%. Sequencing was performed on CD8+ T cells from peripheral blood mononuclear cells, taken in the second trimester of pregnancy. J is TRBJ1-1 and V is TRBV11-3; D is undetermined. The clonotype was recovered from a female donor with multiple sclerosis, enrolled in a pregnancy study. CDR3: CASSLDFGAEAFF. CDR3 DNA: TGTGCCAGCAGCTTAGATTTCGGGGCTGAAGCTTTCTTT.